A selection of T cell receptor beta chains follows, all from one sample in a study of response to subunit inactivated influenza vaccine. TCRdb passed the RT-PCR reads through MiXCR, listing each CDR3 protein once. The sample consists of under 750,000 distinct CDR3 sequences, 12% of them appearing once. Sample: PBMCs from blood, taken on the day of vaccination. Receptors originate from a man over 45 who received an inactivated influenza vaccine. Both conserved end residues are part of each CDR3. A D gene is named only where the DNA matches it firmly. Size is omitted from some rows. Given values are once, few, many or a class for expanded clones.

CASSLRDRGEQFF	TGTGCCAGCAGTTTACGGGACAGGGGTGAGCAGTTCTTC	TRBV12-3/TRBV12-4	TRBJ2-1	many	TRBD1
CASGTSDYNEQFF	TGTGCCAGCGGGACTAGCGACTACAATGAGCAGTTCTTC	TRBV28	TRBJ2-1	.	TRBD2
CASSRETGTGDIQYF	TGCGCCAGCAGCCGGGAGACAGGGACGGGGGACATTCAGTACTTC	TRBV4-3	TRBJ2-4	.	.
CASSGGTTRGTEAFF	TGTGCCAGCAGCGGGGGGACGACGAGGGGAACTGAAGCTTTCTTT	TRBV9	TRBJ1-1	.	.
CANGAQRWNQPQHF	TGTGCCAACGGGGCACAGAGATGGAATCAGCCCCAGCATTTT	TRBV14	TRBJ1-5	.	.
CASSSQGLGYNSPLHF	TGTGCCAGCAGTTCCCAGGGTCTGGGTTATAATTCACCCCTCCACTTT	TRBV12-3/TRBV12-4	TRBJ1-6	.	.
CSARAGMTEAFF	TGCAGTGCTAGGGCAGGGATGACTGAAGCTTTCTTT	TRBV20-1	TRBJ1-1	.	.
CASSLHSTEAFF	TGTGCCAGCAGTTTACACAGCACTGAAGCTTTCTTT	TRBV12-3/TRBV12-4	TRBJ1-1	.	.
CASWAWKDTQYF	TGTGCCAGCTGGGCCTGGAAAGATACGCAGTATTTT	TRBV2	TRBJ2-3	few	.
CASSQDRYTAFF	TGCGCCAGCAGCCAAGATAGGTACACGGCTTTCTTT	TRBV4-3	TRBJ1-1	few	.
CASSGRDRETEAFF	TGTGCCAGCAGCGGCCGGGACAGGGAAACTGAAGCTTTCTTT	TRBV3-1	TRBJ1-1	.	TRBD1
CSATSLDRGKQFF	TGCAGTGCTACCTCCTTGGACAGGGGAAAGCAGTTCTTC	TRBV20-1	TRBJ2-1	many	TRBD1
CAISEPRQTGPWREGSDEQFF	TGTGCCATCAGTGAGCCCCGACAGACTGGGCCTTGGCGGGAGGGAAGCGATGAGCAGTTCTTC	TRBV10-3	TRBJ2-1	few	TRBD2
CASSLAKAFMNTEAFF	TGCGCCAGCAGCTTGGCGAAAGCCTTCATGAACACTGAAGCTTTCTTT	TRBV5-1	TRBJ1-1	many	.
CASSELAGGPNEQFF	TGTGCCAGCAGCGAACTAGCGGGAGGGCCTAATGAGCAGTTCTTC	TRBV27	TRBJ2-1	few	TRBD2
CAIRSVPDREQYF	TGTGCCATCAGATCGGTACCGGATCGGGAGCAGTACTTC	TRBV10-3	TRBJ2-7	.	.
CASSRGPAKNIQYF	TGTGCCAGCAGTAGGGGACCAGCCAAAAACATTCAGTACTTC	TRBV12-3/TRBV12-4	TRBJ2-4	.	.
CASSQGGRSYNEQFF	TGTGCCAGCAGCCAAGGCGGGAGATCCTACAATGAGCAGTTCTTC	TRBV3-1	TRBJ2-1	.	TRBD2
CASSLDREQFF	TGCGCCAGCAGCTTGGATAGGGAGCAGTTCTTC	TRBV5-1	TRBJ2-1	few	.
CASTPRRLAGGFTQYF	TGTGCCAGCACTCCCCGACGGCTAGCGGGGGGTTTTACGCAGTATTTT	TRBV6-2/TRBV6-3	TRBJ2-3	.	TRBD2
CSVGTGSSSGANVLTF	TGCAGCGTCGGGACTGGGTCTAGCTCTGGGGCCAACGTCCTGACTTTC	TRBV29-1	TRBJ2-6	.	.
CASSFTGTYEQYF	TGTGCCAGCAGCTTTACGGGTACCTACGAGCAGTACTTC	TRBV12-3/TRBV12-4	TRBJ2-7	many	.
CASSQDGSSGGILYNEQFF	TGCGCCAGCAGCCAAGACGGGTCTAGCGGGGGGATCCTTTACAATGAGCAGTTCTTC	TRBV4-1	TRBJ2-1	few	TRBD2
CASSRISLRNSGANVLTF	TGTGCCAGCAGCCGAATTAGCTTGCGGAACTCTGGGGCCAACGTCCTGACTTTC	TRBV12-3/TRBV12-4	TRBJ2-6	.	.
CASSVGTFYNEQFF	TGTGCCAGCAGCGTAGGAACTTTTTACAATGAGCAGTTCTTC	TRBV7-9	TRBJ2-1	many	.
CASRRDSFTYEQYF	TGTGCCAGCAGACGGGACTCCTTCACCTACGAGCAGTACTTC	TRBV6-1	TRBJ2-7	.	.
CASSGQGTKTQETQYF	TGTGCCAGCAGTGGTCAGGGGACTAAAACCCAAGAGACCCAGTACTTC	TRBV28	TRBJ2-5	.	.
CASSLSELAYEQYF	TGTGCCAGCAGTTTATCCGAATTAGCCTACGAGCAGTACTTC	TRBV27	TRBJ2-7	many	.
CASSDRDPGGTQYF	TGTGCCAGCAGCGACCGGGACCCCGGGGGGACCCAGTACTTC	TRBV7-9	TRBJ2-5	few	.
CASSLRTGTNQPQHF	TGTGCCAGCAGTTTGAGAACAGGGACTAATCAGCCCCAGCATTTT	TRBV12-3/TRBV12-4	TRBJ1-5	many	.
CASSLAGWGRVAEAFF	TGTGCCAGCAGCTTAGCTGGGTGGGGCAGGGTTGCTGAAGCTTTCTTT	TRBV7-2	TRBJ1-1	few	.
CASSLFPAYEQYF	TGTGCCAGCAGCTTATTCCCCGCCTACGAGCAGTACTTC	TRBV7-2	TRBJ2-7	many	.
CAISGTGPPYSSYNEQFF	TGTGCCATCAGTGGAACAGGGCCCCCGTACAGCTCCTACAATGAGCAGTTCTTC	TRBV10-3	TRBJ2-1	.	.
CASSPATTGTGNTIYF	TGTGCCAGCTCACCCGCTACGACAGGGACTGGAAACACCATATATTTT	TRBV18	TRBJ1-3	many	TRBD1
CATLRIPGYTF	TGTGCCACCCTCAGAATCCCCGGCTACACCTTC	TRBV6-1	TRBJ1-2	many	.
CATSDLGQGSGELFF	TGTGCCACCAGTGATTTGGGACAGGGGTCCGGGGAGCTGTTTTTT	TRBV24-1	TRBJ2-2	few	TRBD1
CASSFGDRLNYYGYTF	TGTGCCAGCAGTTTCGGAGACAGACTCAACTACTATGGCTACACCTTC	TRBV28	TRBJ1-2	.	.
CASSYTSGGAEQYF	TGTGCCAGCAGTTACACTAGCGGGGGGGCGGAGCAGTACTTC	TRBV28	TRBJ2-7	many	TRBD2
CASSSRTSGGLEQFF	TGTGCCAGCAGCTCCCGGACTAGCGGTGGCCTGGAGCAGTTCTTC	TRBV13	TRBJ2-1	once	TRBD2
CASSPSGQGGNEQFF	TGTGCCAGCAGCCCCTCGGGACAGGGAGGGAATGAGCAGTTCTTC	TRBV13	TRBJ2-1	few	TRBD1
CASSQDNFRKQETQYF	TGCGCCAGCAGCCAAGATAATTTCAGGAAACAAGAGACCCAGTACTTC	TRBV4-1	TRBJ2-5	few	.
CASSFGTEGYEQYF	TGTGCCAGCAGTTTCGGGACGGAAGGATACGAGCAGTACTTC	TRBV28	TRBJ2-7	few	.
CASSPGLAGGLSYEQYF	TGCGCCAGCAGCCCGGGACTAGCGGGAGGTCTCTCCTACGAGCAGTACTTC	TRBV5-1	TRBJ2-7	few	TRBD2
CCARHGQFMLETQYF	TGCTGTGCTAGACATGGACAGTTTATGTTGGAGACCCAGTACTTC	TRBV20-1	TRBJ2-5	.	.
CASSPVAGYTF	TGTGCCAGCAGCCCGGTGGCAGGCTACACCTTC	TRBV7-2	TRBJ1-2	few	.
CASSPRAGSHGYTF	TGTGCCAGCAGCCCTCGGGCAGGGTCTCATGGCTACACCTTC	TRBV12-3/TRBV12-4	TRBJ1-2	few	.
CASSLALGPNTEAFF	TGTGCCAGCAGCTTAGCGCTCGGCCCGAACACTGAAGCTTTCTTT	TRBV7-9	TRBJ1-1	few	.
CASSSGGLVEQYF	TGTGCCAGCAGTTCGGGGGGGCTGGTCGAGCAGTACTTC	TRBV12-3/TRBV12-4	TRBJ2-7	few	TRBD2
CSASWGGPNTGELFF	TGCAGTGCTAGTTGGGGGGGACCGAACACCGGGGAGCTGTTTTTT	TRBV20-1	TRBJ2-2	.	TRBD2
CASSIPGQGTDTQYF	TGTGCCAGCAGTATACCGGGACAGGGCACAGATACGCAGTATTTT	TRBV28	TRBJ2-3	.	TRBD1
CSVKQGTDTQYF	TGCAGCGTTAAGCAGGGGACGGATACGCAGTATTTT	TRBV29-1	TRBJ2-3	.	.
CATSSFLFDSPLHF	TGTGCCACCAGCAGTTTTCTATTCGATTCACCCCTCCACTTT	TRBV15	TRBJ1-6	.	.
CSALVAGGLQETQYF	TGCAGTGCCCTCGTCGCGGGGGGACTCCAAGAGACCCAGTACTTC	TRBV20-1	TRBJ2-5	few	TRBD2
CASSPSETQYF	TGTGCCAGCAGTCCCTCGGAGACCCAGTACTTC	TRBV18	TRBJ2-5	many	.
CASRGTGLPEQFF	TGTGCCAGCAGGGGGACGGGACTTCCAGAGCAGTTCTTC	TRBV7-2	TRBJ2-1	few	.